The 23 T cell receptor beta chains given below trace back to one sample, sequenced in a study of blood T cell repertoires in COVID-19. Generated by immunoSEQ multiplex PCR, the TCRdb table keeps only in-frame clones and is missing some. The sample lists a few hundred thousand clones, roughly 90% occurring once. The sequencing input was peripheral blood. The receptors come from a human donor in a cohort sampled during active COVID-19.

The chain recombines TRBV2 with TRBJ2-7; TRBD1 matches at 7 bases. Germline CDR1 is SNHLY and CDR2 is FYNNEI. The trim removed 6 bases at V and 7 bases at J, leaving 12 bases unmatched. This CDR3 contains 14 residues. The CDR3 protein is CASRVDRVRGEQYF. DNA of the CDR3: TGTGCCAGCAGGGTAGACAGGGTCCGGGGAGAGCAGTACTTC.

The V and J genes are TRBV5-4 and TRBJ1-3; TRBD1 might be the D (6 bases). Trimming took off 2 bases at V and 4 bases at J, with 7 bases between the two ends. Germline V lookup: CDR1 SGHNT, CDR2 YYREEE (reference sequence). The CDR3 runs to 13 residues. In DNA, the CDR3 is TGTGCCAGCAGCTTCACAGGGGGAAACACCATATATTTT. It translates to CASSFTGGNTIYF.

This rearrangement joins TRBV6-5 to TRBJ1-2, with a possible D match to TRBD1 (6 bases). V was cut by 6 bases and J by 6 bases, with 14 bases left in between. Looked up from germline, CDR1 is MNHEY and CDR2 is SVGAGI. The CDR3 is 13 amino acids. The CDR3 DNA reads as TGTGCCAGCAGATTACAGGGTAGGGATGGCTACACCTTC. Its translation is CASRLQGRDGYTF.

The CDR3 nucleotides are TGCGCCAGCAGCTCGGGACAGGTTTTCACTGAAGCTTTCTTT. It specifies CASSSGQVFTEAFF. This chain links TRBV5-1 with TRBJ1-1, with 8 bases aligning to TRBD1. V trimming: 3 bases; J trimming: 4 bases; junction bases outside the gene matches: 5. The CDR3 sequence is 14 residues long. The germline gives CDR1 SGHRS, CDR2 YFSETQ.

This chain links TRBV7-9 with TRBJ2-5; TRBD1 is a possible D gene (6 bases). The CDR3 loop spans 15 amino acids. V was clipped by 4 bases and J by 5 bases, with 17 bases between them. The germline CDR1 and CDR2 sequences are SEHNR and FQNEAQ (reference sequence). This CDR3 is CASSWPPQGVETQYF. For the CDR3, the DNA is TGTGCCAGCAGCTGGCCACCACAGGGAGTCGAGACCCAGTACTTC.

This chain connects TRBV2 to TRBJ2-3; the D gene is possibly TRBD1 (5 bases). CDR3 size: 12 residues. Trimming stripped 6 bases from V and 1 base from J, with 5 bases between. The germline V gene encodes CDR1 SNHLY and CDR2 FYNNEI. CDR3 in DNA: TGTGCCAGCAGGGGGCGCACAGATACGCAGTATTTT. Translation: CASRGRTDTQYF.

This sequence joins TRBV24-1 and TRBJ2-2; 9 bases map to TRBD1. Germline V gene sequence: CDR1 KGHDR, CDR2 SFDVKD. The V and J ends lost 7 bases and 5 bases, in that order; junction bases with no gene match: 4. The CDR3 runs 14 residues. CDR3: CATRRTGDTGELFF. In nucleotides, the CDR3 is TGTGCCACCAGGAGGACAGGGGATACCGGGGAGCTGTTTTTT.

The chain links TRBV18 to TRBJ1-5, with D unresolved. V lost 3 bases and J 11 bases, leaving 14 bases between the germline ends. Germline values: CDR1 KGHSH, CDR2 LQKENI. The CDR3 sequence is 13 residues long. The CDR3, as DNA: TGTGCCAGCTCACCGGAGGGAAAATGGGCCCAGCATTTT. Amino acids: CASSPEGKWAQHF. The entire variable domain, with the rest obtained from reference TRBV18 and TRBJ1-5, is as follows: NAGVMQNPRHLVRRRGQEARLRCSPMKGHSHVYWYRQLPEEGLKFMVYLQKENIIDESGMPKERFSAEFPKEGPSILRIQQVVRGDSAAYFCASSPEGKWAQHFGDGTRLSIL.

V and J are TRBV30 and TRBJ2-3; D call uncertain. Germline assignment: CDR1 GTSNPN and CDR2 SVGIG (reference sequence). The CDR3 length is 12 residues. The germline V and J ends were trimmed by 0 bases and 4 bases, with 5 bases remaining between them. The CDR3 DNA follows: TGTGCCTGGAGTGTTCTTGCAGATACGCAGTATTTT. Translated: CAWSVLADTQYF.

The chain uses TRBV9 and TRBJ1-6; D is uncertain. The CDR3 is 16 residues long. V shed 7 bases and J shed 5 bases, with 19 bases lying between them. CDR1 SGDLS and CDR2 YYNGEE come from the germline V gene. The CDR3 region is CASGRTKRPDNSPLHF. In nucleotides, the CDR3 is TGTGCCAGCGGGCGGACTAAACGGCCGGATAATTCACCCCTCCACTTT.

This clone came up once. The J gene is TRBJ1-4, the V gene TRBV19, with 12 bases lining up with TRBD1. The CDR3 is 17 residues long. Looked up from germline, CDR1 is LNHDA and CDR2 is SQIVND (reference sequence). The V segment lost 4 bases and the J segment 0 bases; nucleotides outside the gene matches: 3. The CDR3 loop is CASSRGTGGPTNEKLFF. As DNA, the CDR3 is TGTGCCAGTAGTAGGGGGACAGGGGGCCCAACTAATGAAAAACTGTTTTTT.

This chain links TRBV9 with TRBJ2-1, with TRBD1 matching over 7 bases. V was pared by 3 bases and J by 12 bases, with 9 bases of the junction left unmatched. This CDR3 contains 13 residues. CDR1 SGDLS and CDR2 YYNGEE come from the germline V gene. The DNA of the CDR3 is TGTGCCAGCAGCGGGACAGGACAGATTAGGCAGTTCTTC. This gives the protein CASSGTGQIRQFF.

The chain is built from TRBV4-1 and TRBJ1-2, with 8 bases identical to TRBD1. V lost 0 bases and J lost 5; bases outside the gene matches: 5. Germline CDR1 and CDR2: MGHRA and YSYEKL. The CDR3 has 15 amino acids. The CDR3 reads CASSQDPGGGYGYTF. The CDR3 DNA reads TGCGCCAGCAGCCAAGATCCAGGGGGCGGGTATGGCTACACCTTC.

This rearrangement joins TRBV30 to TRBJ2-7, with 8 bases fitting TRBD2. The germline CDR1 and CDR2 sequences are GTSNPN and SVGIG (reference sequence). V trimming: 5 bases; J trimming: 5 bases; junction bases outside the gene matches: 5. This CDR3 is built from 12 residues. CDR3 sequence reads: CAWSSGRDEQYF. For the CDR3, the DNA is TGTGCCTGGTCTAGCGGGCGGGACGAGCAGTACTTC.

The chain is built from TRBV6-4 and TRBJ2-7; 9 nucleotides line up with TRBD2. Looked up from germline, CDR1 is MRHNA and CDR2 is SNTAGT. There are 15 residues in the CDR3. Trimming at V came to 1 base and at J to 0 bases, leaving 1 base not matched to a gene. The CDR3, as DNA: TGTGCCAGCAGTGACTTAGCGGGGGTCTCCTACGAGCAGTACTTC. Translating gives CASSDLAGVSYEQYF.

This clone has a single count. The chain couples TRBV3-1 (or the pseudogene TRBV3-2) to TRBJ2-7; 8 nucleotides agree with TRBD1. The CDR3 length is 14 residues. Germline CDR1 reads LGHDT; CDR2 reads YNNKEL (reference sequence). V trimming: 6 bases; J trimming: 5 bases; junction bases outside the gene matches: 9. The CDR3, as DNA: TGTGCCAGCAGGGATACAGGGGGGAGCGACGAGCAGTACTTC. It translates to CASRDTGGSDEQYF.

The chain links TRBV9 to TRBJ2-7; D is perhaps TRBD1 (6 bases). This CDR3 is built from 16 residues. Germline V gene lookup returns CDR1 SGDLS and CDR2 YYNGEE. V lost 0 bases, J lost 1 base, and 14 bases lay in between. The CDR3 sequence is CASSVGQGKLSYEQYF. CDR3 sequence (DNA): TGTGCCAGCAGCGTAGGCCAGGGGAAGCTTTCCTACGAGCAGTACTTC.

The J gene is TRBJ2-7, the V gene TRBV2; the match to TRBD1 covers 7 bases. V lost 0 bases, J lost 6 bases, and 8 bases stayed unmatched. This CDR3 contains 15 residues. Germline V gives CDR1 SNHLY, CDR2 FYNNEI. CDR3 protein: CASSEAGRGSGEQYF. CDR3 nucleotide sequence: TGTGCCAGCAGTGAAGCGGGCAGGGGGAGTGGCGAGCAGTACTTC. The full variable domain, in which reference TRBV2 and TRBJ2-7 provide the parts outside the CDR3, is EPEVTQTPSHQVTQMGQEVILRCVPISNHLYFYWYRQILGQKVEFLVSFYNNEISEKSEIFDDQFSVERPDGSNFTLKIRSTKLEDSAMYFCASSEAGRGSGEQYFGPGTRLTVT.

This chain uses TRBV7-9 with TRBJ2-1; D remains unclear. The ends were cut back, 1 base at V and 7 bases at J, with 8 bases in the middle. The CDR3 is made up of 13 amino acids. Germline loops: CDR1 SEHNR, CDR2 FQNEAQ (reference sequence). CDR3 loop: CASSLVVRNEQFF. For the CDR3, the DNA is TGTGCCAGCAGCTTAGTTGTTCGGAATGAGCAGTTCTTC.

V usage is TRBV14 and J usage is TRBJ2-3; 7 bases agree with TRBD1. This CDR3 comprises 14 residues. Germline assignment: CDR1 SGHDN and CDR2 FVKESK. After removal of 4 bases from V and 0 bases from J, the junction contained 1 base not matched to a gene. The CDR3: CASSPTGSTDTQYF. DNA for the CDR3: TGTGCCAGCAGCCCGACAGGGAGCACAGATACGCAGTATTTT. The full variable domain, with the rest looked up from reference TRBV14 and TRBJ2-3, is EAGVTQFPSHSVIEKGQTVTLRCDPISGHDNLYWYRRVMGKEIKFLLHFVKESKQDESGMPNNRFLAERTGGTYSTLKVQPAELEDSGVYFCASSPTGSTDTQYFGPGTRLTVL.

V gene TRBV7-9 combines with J gene TRBJ1-1, with 7 bases lining up with TRBD1. Germline V CDR1 and CDR2: SEHNR, FQNEAQ (reference sequence). The CDR3 consists of 14 residues. V lost 1 base, J lost 5 bases, and 4 bases stayed unmatched. As DNA, the CDR3 is TGTGCCAGCAGCTTAGGACAGGGCGAAACTGAAGCTTTCTTT. This encodes CASSLGQGETEAFF.

The chain uses TRBV23-1 and TRBJ2-1; tentative D call: TRBD1 (6 bases). TRBV23-1 is an open reading frame, and its role is uncertain. The CDR3 is 14 residues long. The CDR3 region is CVNWWGPPYNEQFF. The CDR3 DNA sequence: TGCGTGAACTGGTGGGGGCCACCCTACAATGAGCAGTTCTTC.

This chain connects TRBV12-3 or TRBV12-4 to TRBJ1-2; 7 bases are shared with TRBD1. The CDR3 consists of 13 residues. V trimming: 4 bases; J trimming: 3 bases; junction bases outside the gene matches: 2. CDR3: CASSSGQYYGYTF. The CDR3 coding sequence is TGTGCCAGCAGTTCGGGACAGTACTATGGCTACACCTTC.